The 4 T cell receptor beta chains reported below all come from one sample, sequenced in a study of blood T cell repertoires in COVID-19. Some clones are missing from TCRdb's copy, which holds only in-frame ones; the method was immunoSEQ multiplex PCR. The top ten hold around 0.7% of the sample, which has hundreds of thousands of clones, 70% to 90% seen once. Sequences were obtained from peripheral blood. The source is a human donor in a cohort sampled during active COVID-19.

This clone was recorded once. The J gene is TRBJ2-7, the V gene TRBV9, with 10 bases lining up with TRBD1. Germline CDR1 SGDLS, CDR2 YYNGEE. This CDR3 has 13 amino acids. V gave up 5 bases and J gave up 5 bases; unmatched junction bases: 4. CDR3 in amino acids: CASSRDRGDEQYF. For the CDR3, the DNA is TGTGCCAGCAGTCGGGACAGGGGCGACGAGCAGTACTTC.

The rearrangement joins TRBV5-6 to TRBJ2-7; a weak D match, TRBD1 (6 bases). Trimming left V 5 bases short and J 4 bases short, with 10 bases between. The CDR3 contains 12 residues. CDR1 and CDR2 (germline): SGHDT, YYEEEE. This chain's CDR3 is CASSRDKYEQYF. Written as DNA, the CDR3 is TGTGCCAGCAGTAGGGACAAGTACGAGCAGTACTTC.

The chain couples TRBV7-6 to TRBJ2-7, with TRBD2 matching over 8 bases. V lost 5 bases, J lost 7 bases, and 13 bases stayed unmatched. CDR1 is SGHVS and CDR2 is FNYEAQ in the germline V gene. This CDR3 contains 15 residues. CDR3 nucleotides: TGTGCCAGCAGCCCGGCGGCCGGGAGGGCCCGGGAGCAGTACTTC. Its protein product is CASSPAAGRAREQYF.

The chain combines TRBV24-1 with TRBJ1-2; 12 bases map to TRBD1. The CDR3 totals 15 residues. Germline V gene sequence: CDR1 KGHDR, CDR2 SFDVKD. Trimming removed 4 bases from V and 7 bases from J; junction bases left unmatched: 6. The CDR3 DNA follows: TGTGCCACCAGTGACTGGGACAGGGGGCTCGGTGGCTACACCTTC. Protein product: CATSDWDRGLGGYTF.